This entry describes one TCR beta chain. As yet, its antigen is unknown. Germline assignment: CDR1 PRHDT and CDR2 FYEKMQ (reference sequence). Trimming shortened V by 3 bases and J by 0 bases, and 12 bases separated the two germline ends. The CDR3 contains 16 residues. The data are from a study of shared clonotypes between healthy human individuals. Study-level points and caveats: How much donors shared clonotypes was expected to be affected by sequencing depth.

Produced via immunoSEQ multiplex PCR; TCRdb's table is partial and in-frame only. Of about 600,000 clones in the sample, approximately 97% were seen once. The study drew all its donors from Caucasian adults living in Nashville, Tennessee. The specimen sequenced was naive CD4+ T cells sorted from blood. Subset given: CD45RA+ positively selected. The chain combines TRBV13 with TRBJ1-3; D unclear. This TCR was recovered from a woman between 25 and 40 years old in good health. The CDR3 spells CASSFTASSSGNTIYF. The DNA of the CDR3 is TGTGCCAGCAGCTTTACGGCTTCGAGCTCTGGAAACACCATATATTTT.